The T cell receptor beta chain described here comes from a study of T cell responses to AZD1222 COVID-19 vaccine. Broader study findings: Unmutated variant regions are reportedly targeted by nearly half of spike-specific TCRs. A mostly white British donor set with more females was recruited, and clonal diversity was possibly underestimated. Recipients of AZD1222 seropositive at baseline numbered only five or six.

CDR3 size: 16 residues. Per the germline V gene, CDR1 is KGHDR and CDR2 is SFDVKD. V lost 3 bases, J lost 3 bases, and 11 bases lay in between. As for this clone: The antigen is not known.

The protocol was immunoSEQ multiplex PCR, while the TCRdb copy is restricted to in-frame clones and leaves out a portion. The sample carries around 130,000 clones, 75% to 90% recorded once. The sample here was peripheral blood, taken on day 0 of AZD1222 vaccination. This rearrangement joins TRBV24-1 to TRBJ2-6; possibly TRBD1 for D (5 bases). This receptor was identified in an adult in good health. The CDR3 region is CATSDPQGSGANVLTF. The CDR3 DNA is TGTGCCACCAGTGATCCCCAGGGAAGTGGGGCCAACGTCCTGACTTTC.